This T cell receptor (beta chain) is from a study of blood T cell repertoires in COVID-19. Profiled with immunoSEQ multiplex PCR; TCRdb holds only in-frame clones, not every one. In the table there are 150,000 to 200,000 clones, around 81% of which are singletons. The CDR3 consists of 21 residues. The V end lost 0 bases, the J end lost 3 bases, and 29 bases lay between the germline ends. Germline V gene data show CDR1 as SGHDN and CDR2 as FVKESK. This chain joins TRBV14 and TRBJ1-1; possibly TRBD1 for D (6 bases). This receptor was taken from an elderly woman with COVID-19, enrolled during active disease. Sequenced material: peripheral blood. The CDR3 reads CASSQDLPGQGFFLGYTEAFF. The CDR3 DNA reads TGTGCCAGCAGCCAAGATCTACCGGGACAAGGGTTTTTCTTAGGGTACACTGAAGCTTTCTTT.